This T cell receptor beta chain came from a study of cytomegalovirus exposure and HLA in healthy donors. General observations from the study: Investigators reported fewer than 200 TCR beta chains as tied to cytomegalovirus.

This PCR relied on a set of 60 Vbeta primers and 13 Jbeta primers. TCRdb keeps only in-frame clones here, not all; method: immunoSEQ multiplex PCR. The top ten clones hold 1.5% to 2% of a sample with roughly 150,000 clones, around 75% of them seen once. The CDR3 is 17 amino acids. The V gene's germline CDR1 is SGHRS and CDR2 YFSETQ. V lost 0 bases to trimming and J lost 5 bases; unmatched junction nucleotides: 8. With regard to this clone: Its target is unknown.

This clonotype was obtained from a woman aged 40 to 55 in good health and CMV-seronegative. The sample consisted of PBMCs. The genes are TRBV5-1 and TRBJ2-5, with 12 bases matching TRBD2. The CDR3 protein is CASSLGLAGVGSETQYF. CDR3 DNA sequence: TGCGCCAGCAGCTTGGGACTAGCGGGAGTAGGAAGTGAGACCCAGTACTTC.